These 5 T cell receptor beta chains were sequenced from one sample in a study of shared clonotypes between healthy human individuals. Only in-frame clones appear in the TCRdb table, and some are missing; sequencing was by immunoSEQ multiplex PCR. The sample includes about 710,000 clones, roughly 73% of them seen just once. Material for sequencing was memory CD4+ T cells sorted from blood. Noted subset: CD45RA-negative fraction. The origin of the receptors is a woman aged 30 to 39 in good health.

This rearrangement joins TRBV10-3 to TRBJ1-2; D is unresolved. The CDR3 contains 13 residues. The germline CDR1 and CDR2 sequences are ENHRY and SYGVKD. Between the trimmed V and J ends, which lost 6 bases and 5 bases, there was a span of 13 bases. Written as DNA, the CDR3 is TGTGCCATCAGGGTGGAGTCGGGATATGGCTACACCTTC. As protein: CAIRVESGYGYTF.

The rearrangement links TRBV28 to TRBJ2-4; maybe TRBD1 (6 bases). The CDR3 covers 14 residues. V shed 6 bases and J shed 8 bases, with 17 bases lying between them. Germline assignment: CDR1 MDHEN and CDR2 SYDVKM. CDR3 coding DNA: TGTGCCAGCAGGTCCCAGGGGCGCGGTGACATTCAGTACTTC. Residues: CASRSQGRGDIQYF.

This clone was counted once. The chain combines TRBV28 with TRBJ2-5; 11 positions match TRBD1. Germline V gene lookup returns CDR1 MDHEN and CDR2 SYDVKM. This CDR3 comprises 14 residues. The junction had 5 bases not matched to a gene; V was cut back by 8 bases and J by 3 bases. CDR3 residues: CASLGTGGKETQYF. The DNA of the CDR3 is TGTGCCAGCCTCGGGACAGGGGGTAAAGAGACCCAGTACTTC.

The chain employs TRBV30 and TRBJ2-2, with D hard to call. This CDR3 is 13 amino acids long. Per germline, CDR1 GTSNPN and CDR2 SVGIG (reference sequence). With 0 bases removed from V and 7 bases from J, the gap between germline ends came to 9 bases. CDR3 protein: CAWSVSASGELFF. The CDR3 nucleotides read TGTGCCTGGAGTGTATCGGCTAGCGGGGAGCTGTTTTTT.

The V gene is TRBV4-1, the J gene TRBJ2-1, with a weak D call TRBD2 (6 bases). This CDR3 spans 17 amino acids. The germline V gene encodes CDR1 MGHRA and CDR2 YSYEKL. V lost 1 base and J lost 0, with 13 bases in between. CDR3 region: CASSQGRAGSSYNEQFF. CDR3 DNA: TGCGCCAGCAGCCAAGGTAGGGCGGGGAGCTCCTACAATGAGCAGTTCTTC.